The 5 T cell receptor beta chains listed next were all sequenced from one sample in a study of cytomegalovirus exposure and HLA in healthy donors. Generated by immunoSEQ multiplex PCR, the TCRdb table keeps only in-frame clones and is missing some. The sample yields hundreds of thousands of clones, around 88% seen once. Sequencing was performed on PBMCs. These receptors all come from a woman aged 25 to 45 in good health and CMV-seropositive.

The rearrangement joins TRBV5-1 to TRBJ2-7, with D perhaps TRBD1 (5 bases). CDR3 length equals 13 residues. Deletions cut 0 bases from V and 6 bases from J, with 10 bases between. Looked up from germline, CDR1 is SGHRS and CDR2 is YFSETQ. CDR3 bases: TGCGCCAGCAGCTTGGAAGGGGTTCGCGAGCAGTACTTC. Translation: CASSLEGVREQYF.

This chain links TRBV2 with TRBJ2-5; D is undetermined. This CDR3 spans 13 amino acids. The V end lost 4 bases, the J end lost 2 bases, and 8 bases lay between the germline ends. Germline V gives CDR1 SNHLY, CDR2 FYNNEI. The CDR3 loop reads CASSGQIQETQYF. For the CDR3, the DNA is TGTGCCAGCAGTGGGCAGATACAAGAGACCCAGTACTTC.

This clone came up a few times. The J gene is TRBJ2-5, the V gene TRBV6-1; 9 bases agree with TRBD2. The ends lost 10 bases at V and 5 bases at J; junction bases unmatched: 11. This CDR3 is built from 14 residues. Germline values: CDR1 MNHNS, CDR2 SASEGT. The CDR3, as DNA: TGTGCCACGAGTACCGGGACTAGCTGGGAGACCCAGTACTTC. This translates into CATSTGTSWETQYF.

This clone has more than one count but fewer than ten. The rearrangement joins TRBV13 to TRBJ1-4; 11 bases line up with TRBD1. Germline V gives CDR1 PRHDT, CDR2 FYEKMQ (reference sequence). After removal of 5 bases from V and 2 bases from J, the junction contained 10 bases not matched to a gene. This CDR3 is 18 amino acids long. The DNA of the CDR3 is TGTGCCAGCAGCATACGCAACCGGGACAGGGGGACTAATGAAAAACTGTTTTTT. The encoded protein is CASSIRNRDRGTNEKLFF.

The CDR3 here is CASSFGDRVDQPQHF. CDR3 nucleotide sequence: TGCGCCAGCAGTTTTGGGGACAGGGTAGATCAGCCCCAGCATTTT. This rearrangement joins TRBV5-1 to TRBJ1-5; 9 nucleotides agree with TRBD1. CDR1 and CDR2 (germline): SGHRS, YFSETQ. J lost 5 bases, V lost 5 bases, and 8 bases had no gene match. This CDR3 has 15 amino acids.